The 16 T cell receptor beta chains given below trace back to one sample, sequenced in a study of vaccination and CD4 T cells after COVID-19. The Oncomine TCR Beta short-read assay sequenced DNA from cultured CD4+ T cells. TCRdb recomputed calls from the PCR reads with MiXCR, one row per CDR3 protein. Here the sample spans about 15,000 distinct CDR3 sequences, approximately 50% being singletons. Antigens of these TCRs are unknown. Treatment in this sample: roughly 10-day PBMC culture with coronavirus spike peptide pools or control peptides (ViraFEST assay). Sequencing was performed on CD4+ T cells from blood, cultured in vitro. All receptors come from a human donor who had recovered from COVID-19.

V is TRBV24-1 and J is TRBJ2-2, with D maybe TRBD2 (5 bases). V gave up 3 bases and J gave up 4 bases, with 11 bases separating them. Germline values: CDR1 KGHDR, CDR2 SFDVKD. CDR3 length: 15 amino acids. CDR3 sequence: CATSDSARGTGELFF. The CDR3 DNA follows: TGTGCCACCAGTGATAGTGCTCGGGGCACCGGGGAGCTGTTTTTT.

The chain employs TRBV4-2 and TRBJ2-2; 11 nucleotides align to TRBD2. This CDR3 region has 16 residues. CDR1 is LGHNA, CDR2 YNFKEQ, per germline. Trimming removed 3 bases from V and 2 bases from J; junction bases left unmatched: 2. CDR3 loop: CASSHTSGSNTGELFF. The CDR3, as DNA: TGTGCCAGCAGCCATACTAGCGGGAGTAACACCGGGGAGCTGTTTTTT.

J is TRBJ2-3 and V is TRBV11-3; D unclear. CDR3 size: 15 residues. V shed 1 base and J shed 4 bases, with 12 bases lying between them. CDR1 is SGHNT, CDR2 YENEEA, per germline. The CDR3 nucleotides are TGTGCCAGCAGCTTAGGGCCGCAGAGCTCAGATACGCAGTATTTT. Amino acid sequence: CASSLGPQSSDTQYF.

This clonotype has only a few counts. The V call is TRBV20-1, the J call TRBJ2-7; TRBD1 is a possible D gene (6 bases). V lost 2 bases to trimming and J lost 3 bases, with 14 bases between them. The CDR3 runs to 14 residues. Germline values: CDR1 DFQATT, CDR2 SNEGSKA (reference sequence). CDR3 loop: CSARSPSTGYEQYF. DNA for the CDR3: TGCAGTGCTAGATCCCCCTCGACAGGCTACGAGCAGTACTTC.

This clonotype was seen a handful of times. The gene calls are TRBV6-7 and TRBJ1-5; D is ambiguous. TRBV6-7 is an ORF, and what it does is uncertain. CDR3 size: 12 residues. Between the trimmed V and J ends, which lost 6 bases and 13 bases, there was a span of 16 bases. CDR3 sequence reads: CASRRTSLTQHF. The CDR3 DNA reads as TGTGCCAGCAGGCGGACCAGCCTAACGCAGCATTTT.

The gene calls are TRBV11-1 and TRBJ2-5; perhaps TRBD2 as D (6 bases). This CDR3 has 15 residues. Germline lookup yields CDR1 SGHAT and CDR2 FQDESV (reference sequence). The V and J ends lost 5 bases and 2 bases respectively, with 15 bases between them. CDR3 loop: CASSIGAGRQETQYF. Written as DNA, the CDR3 is TGTGCCAGCAGCATTGGGGCGGGACGGCAAGAGACCCAGTACTTC.

This clonotype has more than one count but fewer than ten. As DNA, the CDR3 is TGTGCCAGCTCACCAGCATCGGGGCAGTACATGAACACTGAAGCTTTCTTT. Protein: CASSPASGQYMNTEAFF. V gene TRBV18 combines with J gene TRBJ1-1; TRBD1 might be the D (5 bases). The CDR3 is 17 amino acids. The V end lost 2 bases, the J end lost 0 bases, and 16 bases lay between the germline ends. Per the germline V gene, CDR1 is KGHSH and CDR2 is LQKENI. The full variable domain, in which reference TRBV18 and TRBJ1-1 provide the parts outside the CDR3, is NAGVMQNPRHLVRRRGQEARLRCSPMKGHSHVYWYRQLPEEGLKFMVYLQKENIIDESGMPKERFSAEFPKEGPSILRIQQVVRGDSAAYFCASSPASGQYMNTEAFFGQGTRLTVV.

The V call is TRBV7-2, the J call TRBJ1-5; D remains unclear. V lost 2 bases and J lost 3, with 8 bases in between. Germline V gene sequence: CDR1 SGHTA, CDR2 FQGNSA. The CDR3 contains 14 residues. The CDR3 protein is CASSLFGVNQPQHF. The CDR3 coding sequence is TGTGCCAGCAGCTTATTCGGGGTCAATCAGCCCCAGCATTTT.

V and J are TRBV10-3 and TRBJ2-5; 7 nucleotides align to TRBD1. The V and J ends lost 10 bases and 7 bases, in that order; junction bases with no gene match: 18. This CDR3 comprises 15 residues. CDR1 is ENHRY and CDR2 is SYGVKD in the germline V gene. The CDR3 sequence: CATGIRDSQWGTQYF. The CDR3 nucleotides read TGTGCCACCGGAATCCGGGACAGTCAATGGGGGACCCAGTACTTC.

V is TRBV20-1 and J is TRBJ1-2; D call uncertain. This CDR3 comprises 12 residues. CDR1 and CDR2 (germline): DFQATT, SNEGSKA (reference sequence). The germline V and J ends were trimmed by 5 bases and 4 bases, with 11 bases remaining between them. The DNA of the CDR3 is TGCAGTGCTCGTCAAAGAGGCTATGGCTACACCTTC. The encoded protein is CSARQRGYGYTF.

V usage is TRBV7-6 and J usage is TRBJ1-6; 9 bases align to TRBD1. The CDR3 runs to 15 residues. Trimming at V came to 2 bases and at J to 6 bases, leaving 2 bases not matched to a gene. Germline V gene lookup returns CDR1 SGHVS and CDR2 FNYEAQ. The CDR3 coding sequence is TGTGCCAGCAGCTTACTGGGACAGGGTAATTCACCCCTCCACTTT. This codes for CASSLLGQGNSPLHF.

The chain has TRBV12-3 or TRBV12-4 and TRBJ2-7; no firm D call. The CDR3 has 13 residues. Trimming cost V 3 bases and J 6 bases, with 12 bases left between them. CDR3 in amino acids: CASSLFPGIEQYF. The CDR3 DNA reads as TGTGCCAGCAGTTTGTTCCCAGGCATCGAGCAGTACTTC.

This clonotype was detected only a few times. J is TRBJ1-5 and V is TRBV28; the D is unclear. V shed 6 bases and J shed 0 bases, with 3 bases lying between them. CDR3 length: 12 residues. Germline values: CDR1 MDHEN, CDR2 SYDVKM. CDR3 in DNA: TGTGCCAGCAGAAATAGCAATCAGCCCCAGCATTTT. It specifies CASRNSNQPQHF.

This clonotype was detected a few times. This sequence joins TRBV7-9 and TRBJ2-7; TRBD2 aligns across 8 bases. This CDR3 is 14 amino acids long. Germline CDR1 is SEHNR and CDR2 is FQNEAQ (reference sequence). The trim removed 1 base at V and 4 bases at J, leaving 3 bases unmatched. CDR3 sequence (DNA): TGTGCCAGCAGCTTAGGACTAGCGTCTTACGAGCAGTACTTC. Protein product: CASSLGLASYEQYF. Based on the CDR3 plus reference TRBV7-9 and TRBJ2-7, the full variable domain is DTGVSQNPRHKITKRGQNVTFRCDPISEHNRLYWYRQTLGQGPEFLTYFQNEAQLEKSRLLSDRFSAERPKGSFSTLEIQRTEQGDSAMYLCASSLGLASYEQYFGPGTRLTVT.

V usage is TRBV29-1 and J usage is TRBJ2-3; D is possibly TRBD2 (6 bases). Germline V gene sequence: CDR1 SQVTM, CDR2 ANQGSEA. The V end lost 7 bases, the J end lost 5 bases, and 13 bases lay between the germline ends. The CDR3 covers 12 residues. CDR3 DNA: TGCAGCGGTACAATGGGAGGAGATACGCAGTATTTT. It specifies CSGTMGGDTQYF.

A single count supports this clonotype. This chain joins TRBV5-6 and TRBJ1-6, with 7 bases lining up with TRBD1. Losses at the gene ends were 6 bases for V and 3 bases for J; bases not matched to a gene: 6. Germline assignment: CDR1 SGHDT and CDR2 YYEEEE. CDR3 length: 15 residues. CDR3 sequence reads: CASNEGQFYNSPLHF. CDR3 in DNA: TGTGCCAGCAACGAGGGACAGTTCTATAATTCACCCCTCCACTTT.